One and the same sample provided the 21 T cell receptor beta chains below, sequenced in a study of response to subunit inactivated influenza vaccine. A single record per CDR3 protein comes from TCRdb applying MiXCR to the RT-PCR reads. This sample has more than 200,000 distinct CDR3 sequences, with 10% to 15% found just once. The sample consisted of non-naive T cells sorted from PBMCs, taken less than 15 days before vaccination. All receptors come from a man aged 50 to 60 who received an inactivated influenza vaccine.

The rearrangement links TRBV5-1 to TRBJ1-1; D gene ambiguous. V lost 5 bases and J 3 bases, leaving 14 bases between the germline ends. Germline V gene sequence: CDR1 SGHRS, CDR2 YFSETQ. This CDR3 is 14 amino acids long. The CDR3 loop reads CASRPINRDTEAFF. DNA of the CDR3: TGCGCCAGCAGACCGATAAATAGGGACACTGAAGCTTTCTTT.

The V call is TRBV20-1, the J call TRBJ2-7; possibly TRBD1 for D (6 bases). Germline CDR1 DFQATT, CDR2 SNEGSKA (reference sequence). V lost 5 bases, J lost 3 bases, and 14 bases lay in between. CDR3 length equals 13 residues. CDR3 sequence: CSAHRVNGYEQYF. The CDR3 DNA is TGCAGTGCTCACAGGGTTAATGGCTACGAGCAGTACTTC.

The chain employs TRBV7-7 and TRBJ2-5; D is uncertain. Per germline, CDR1 SSHAT and CDR2 FNYEAQ (reference sequence). The germline V and J ends were trimmed by 3 bases and 7 bases, with 21 bases remaining between them. The CDR3 is 16 amino acids. For the CDR3, the DNA is TGTGCCAGCAGCTTGGATATAGCCTTCACCGGATGGACCCAGTACTTC. Translating it yields CASSLDIAFTGWTQYF.

A few counts support this clonotype. This chain joins TRBV5-1 and TRBJ1-4; 11 bases map to TRBD1. The CDR3 runs to 15 residues. With 4 bases clipped from V and 10 bases from J, the junction kept 9 bases outside the gene matches. The germline CDR1 and CDR2 sequences are SGHRS and YFSETQ. This CDR3 reads CASSLGQGALGKLFF. As DNA, the CDR3 is TGCGCCAGCAGCCTAGGACAGGGGGCGCTTGGAAAACTGTTTTTT.

This clonotype was seen repeatedly, ten times or more. For the CDR3, the DNA is TGTGCCAGCAGCAGATCATGGGTCGGGGCTAAGAACACTGAAGCTTTCTTT. Its protein product is CASSRSWVGAKNTEAFF. The chain recombines TRBV7-8 with TRBJ1-1, with D maybe TRBD1 (5 bases). The germline CDR1 and CDR2 sequences are SGHVS and FQNEAQ. Trimming took 5 bases from V and 1 from J, leaving 20 bases between them. This CDR3 is 17 amino acids long.

The J gene is TRBJ2-3, the V gene TRBV6-1; TRBD2 matches 9 bases. Trimming took 5 bases from V and 5 from J; bases not matched to a gene: 8. The germline V gene encodes CDR1 MNHNS and CDR2 SASEGT. The CDR3 contains 15 residues. CDR3 sequence: CASSRASGTRDTQYF. The CDR3 DNA sequence: TGTGCCAGCAGTCGGGCTAGCGGGACGAGAGATACGCAGTATTTT.

DNA of the CDR3: TGCGCCAGCAAGCCGGGACAGGGATACATTCAGTACTTC. It specifies CASKPGQGYIQYF. The chain employs TRBV5-1 and TRBJ2-4; 9 positions match TRBD1. CDR1 and CDR2 from the germline V gene are SGHRS and YFSETQ. Trimming at V came to 6 bases and at J to 8 bases, leaving 6 bases not matched to a gene. The CDR3 spans 13 residues.

This clonotype was seen a few times. This sequence joins TRBV28 and TRBJ2-5, with 9 bases fitting TRBD1. CDR3 length equals 16 residues. Germline values: CDR1 MDHEN, CDR2 SYDVKM. The ends lost 3 bases at V and 2 bases at J; junction bases unmatched: 7. The CDR3 is CASSFYGTGLQETQYF. DNA of the CDR3: TGTGCCAGCAGTTTTTACGGGACAGGGTTACAAGAGACCCAGTACTTC. Filled out from reference TRBV28 and TRBJ2-5, the complete variable domain reads DVKVTQSSRYLVKRTGEKVFLECVQDMDHENMFWYRQDPGLGLRLIYFSYDVKMKEKGDIPEGYSVSREKKERFSLILESASTNQTSMYLCASSFYGTGLQETQYFGPGTRLLVL.

There are many counts of this clonotype. V usage is TRBV20-1 and J usage is TRBJ2-2; D is unresolved. Trimming shortened V by 6 bases and J by 3 bases, and 14 bases separated the two germline ends. Germline loops: CDR1 DFQATT, CDR2 SNEGSKA (reference sequence). This CDR3 has 14 amino acids. The CDR3 nucleotides are TGCAGTGCCGGAATAGACATATACACCGGGGAGCTGTTTTTT. It encodes CSAGIDIYTGELFF.

The V gene is TRBV2, the J gene TRBJ2-1; D is possibly TRBD1 (5 bases). This CDR3 has 15 residues. The V gene's germline CDR1 is SNHLY and CDR2 FYNNEI. V was clipped by 5 bases and J by 8 bases, with 19 bases between them. The CDR3 nucleotides are TGTGCCAGCAGTCCCGGACAAGGGCCAAGGGATGAGCAGTTCTTC. It yields the protein CASSPGQGPRDEQFF.

This clonotype was seen more than once but under ten times. The V and J genes are TRBV7-8 and TRBJ1-3; D is perhaps TRBD1 (6 bases). Germline V gene sequence: CDR1 SGHVS, CDR2 FQNEAQ. Trimming cost V 4 bases and J 1 base, with 14 bases left between them. The CDR3 is 16 amino acids. CDR3 protein: CASSSQQGVSGNTIYF. The CDR3 DNA follows: TGTGCCAGCAGCTCACAACAGGGAGTATCTGGAAACACCATATATTTT.

V is TRBV20-1 and J is TRBJ2-1; 8 bases are a match to TRBD2. Germline trimming cut 3 bases from V and 6 bases from J; bases unmatched to any gene: 19. Germline-derived CDR1 and CDR2 are DFQATT and SNEGSKA (reference sequence). This CDR3 spans 18 amino acids. The CDR3 DNA follows: TGCAGTGCTAGGCCCAGCGGCAGCGGGAGATCACCGGGCAATGAGCAGTTCTTC. It encodes CSARPSGSGRSPGNEQFF.

This clonotype was observed many times. J is TRBJ2-2 and V is TRBV11-1; no reliable D call. In germline, CDR1 is SGHAT, CDR2 FQDESV (reference sequence). This CDR3 has 18 residues. Deletions cut 0 bases from V and 6 bases from J, with 20 bases between. CDR3 bases: TGTGCCAGCAGCTTAGCGCAGATATGGGATCTCACAGCCGGGGAGCTGTTTTTT. Its protein is CASSLAQIWDLTAGELFF.

The chain employs TRBV10-3 and TRBJ2-2; D is tentatively TRBD1 or TRBD2 (6 bases each). The CDR3 length is 17 residues. Germline lookup yields CDR1 ENHRY and CDR2 SYGVKD. The ends were cut back, 3 bases at V and 1 base at J, with 15 bases in the middle. In DNA form, the CDR3 reads TGTGCCATCAGTGAAGGGCAGGGGAGGAAGAACACCGGGGAGCTGTTTTTT. Its translation is CAISEGQGRKNTGELFF.

The gene calls are TRBV4-1 and TRBJ1-2; D might be TRBD1 (6 bases). The CDR3 is 17 residues long. CDR1 MGHRA and CDR2 YSYEKL come from the germline V gene. V shed 1 base and J shed 7 bases, with 22 bases lying between them. The CDR3, as DNA: TGCGCCAGCAGCCAAGTGCTCCGGGGGCTTAGAATAGGTGGCTACACCTTC. It yields the protein CASSQVLRGLRIGGYTF.

This clonotype has at least ten counts. The V and J genes are TRBV20-1 and TRBJ2-3; the match to TRBD2 covers 10 bases. This CDR3 is built from 20 residues. The junction had 21 bases not matched to a gene; V was cut back by 5 bases and J by 1 base. The germline V gene has CDR1 DFQATT and CDR2 SNEGSKA (reference sequence). The CDR3 loop reads CSAQKEPGLAKPGGTDTQYF. DNA of the CDR3: TGCAGTGCTCAAAAGGAGCCGGGACTAGCGAAACCTGGAGGCACAGATACGCAGTATTTT.

The J gene is TRBJ1-2, the V gene TRBV7-8; 10 bases fit TRBD1. The CDR3 extends over 18 amino acids. Germline assignment: CDR1 SGHVS and CDR2 FQNEAQ. V lost 0 bases and J lost 3; bases outside the gene matches: 10. CDR3 loop: CASSLAPWTGGGHYGYTF. CDR3 nucleotide sequence: TGTGCCAGCAGCTTAGCACCTTGGACAGGGGGGGGACACTATGGCTACACCTTC.

The rearrangement uses TRBV4-1 and TRBJ2-7; a weak D match, TRBD2 (5 bases). Per germline, CDR1 MGHRA and CDR2 YSYEKL. Trimming cost V 2 bases and J 5 bases, with 16 bases left between them. This CDR3 region has 15 residues. In nucleotides, the CDR3 is TGCGCCAGCAGCCAAATGGGAGTGGGTACCAACGAGCAGTACTTC. As protein: CASSQMGVGTNEQYF.

This chain connects TRBV28 to TRBJ2-6; D is undetermined. The CDR3 is 15 amino acids. CDR1 and CDR2 (germline): MDHEN, SYDVKM. V was clipped by 3 bases and J by 0 bases, with 6 bases between them. CDR3 region: CASSFRYSGANVLTF. CDR3 in DNA: TGTGCCAGCAGTTTTAGGTACTCTGGGGCCAACGTCCTGACTTTC.

This clonotype occurred many times. The genes are TRBV4-3 and TRBJ2-5, with 8 bases aligning to TRBD1. The V segment lost 0 bases and the J segment 5 bases; nucleotides outside the gene matches: 5. This CDR3 region has 15 residues. From germline, CDR1 is LGHNA and CDR2 YSLEER. CDR3 in DNA: TGCGCCAGCAGCCAAGATCTGACAGGGGTGGAGACCCAGTACTTC. The encoded protein is CASSQDLTGVETQYF.

This chain links TRBV18 with TRBJ1-5, with 7 bases matching TRBD1. The CDR3 loop spans 15 amino acids. Germline V CDR1 and CDR2: KGHSH, LQKENI. The junction had 5 bases not matched to a gene; V was cut back by 3 bases and J by 3 bases. The CDR3 here is CASSPFGQANQPQHF. Written as DNA, the CDR3 is TGTGCCAGCTCACCGTTCGGACAGGCCAATCAGCCCCAGCATTTT.